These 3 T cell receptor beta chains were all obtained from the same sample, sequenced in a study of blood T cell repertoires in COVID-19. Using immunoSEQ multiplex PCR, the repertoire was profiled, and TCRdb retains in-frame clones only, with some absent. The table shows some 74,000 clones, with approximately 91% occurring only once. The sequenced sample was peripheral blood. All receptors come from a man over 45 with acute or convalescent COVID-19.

Here the CDR3 reads CASSLERQGGTGELFF. In nucleotides, the CDR3 is TGCGCCAGCAGCTTGGAACGGCAGGGAGGTACCGGGGAGCTGTTTTTT. This rearrangement joins TRBV5-1 to TRBJ2-2; D is perhaps TRBD2 (6 bases). The CDR3 sequence is 16 residues long. Germline V CDR1 and CDR2: SGHRS, YFSETQ. V was shortened by 0 bases and J by 5 bases, with 14 bases between the two germline ends.

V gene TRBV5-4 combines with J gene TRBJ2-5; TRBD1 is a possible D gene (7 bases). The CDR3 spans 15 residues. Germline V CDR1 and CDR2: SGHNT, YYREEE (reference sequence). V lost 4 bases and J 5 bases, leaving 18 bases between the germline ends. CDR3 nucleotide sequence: TGTGCCAGCAGCCCTAGACAGGGAGGAGGGGAGACCCAGTACTTC. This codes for CASSPRQGGGETQYF.

This CDR3 is CASSLWTSTDTQYF. The CDR3 DNA is TGTGCCAGCAGCTTGTGGACAAGCACAGATACGCAGTATTTT. V is TRBV5-4 and J is TRBJ2-3, with D perhaps matching TRBD1 (5 bases). Germline CDR1 and CDR2: SGHNT and YYREEE (reference sequence). The CDR3 has 14 amino acids. V gave up 1 base and J gave up 0 bases, with 6 bases separating them.